A single sample gave rise to the 29 T cell receptor beta chains below, sequenced in a study of T cell repertoires in cytomegalovirus infection. TCRdb processed the reads anew with MiXCR; each CDR3 protein has one entry. The sample lists 400,000 to 550,000 distinct CDR3 sequences; roughly 10% were seen once. The sample taken for sequencing was PBMCs. These TCRs come from a human donor in good health (CMV status not recorded). Some clones in this sample may be carry-over from other donors' samples.

This chain uses TRBV13 with TRBJ1-2; weak D call: TRBD1 (5 bases). Germline assignment: CDR1 PRHDT and CDR2 FYEKMQ (reference sequence). The V end lost 4 bases, the J end lost 10 bases, and 13 bases lay between the germline ends. The CDR3 covers 12 residues. The CDR3 bases are TGTGCCAGCAGCTCAGGGTCCAGGGACTACACCTTC. It translates to CASSSGSRDYTF.

This clonotype was recorded at least ten times. This chain connects TRBV2 to TRBJ1-1; D gene unclear. V lost 6 bases to trimming and J lost 0 bases, with 17 bases between them. Germline CDR1 and CDR2: SNHLY and FYNNEI. The CDR3 loop spans 16 amino acids. Written as DNA, the CDR3 is TGTGCCAGCAGCCACGGGAGGAGACGACTGAACACTGAAGCTTTCTTT. The encoded protein is CASSHGRRRLNTEAFF.

This clonotype was observed many times. J is TRBJ2-1 and V is TRBV7-2; D could derive from TRBD1 or TRBD2 (5 bases each). Germline loops: CDR1 SGHTA, CDR2 FQGNSA. The CDR3 contains 17 residues. Trimming removed 2 bases from V and 8 bases from J, with 22 bases in between. CDR3 residues: CASSLRGAWGLSDEQFF. The DNA of the CDR3 is TGTGCCAGCAGCTTACGAGGGGCGTGGGGCCTTTCGGATGAGCAGTTCTTC.

In this sample, this clonotype turned up many times. The V and J genes are TRBV7-2 and TRBJ1-2; 12 positions match TRBD1. Germline V lookup: CDR1 SGHTA, CDR2 FQGNSA. This CDR3 is built from 16 residues. V lost 2 bases, J lost 9 bases, and 10 bases stayed unmatched. The CDR3 loop reads CASSLNAGTGGVSYTF. Here the CDR3 DNA reads TGTGCCAGCAGCTTAAATGCCGGGACAGGGGGCGTAAGCTACACCTTC.

This clonotype was seen at least ten times. The chain joins TRBV11-2 to TRBJ2-7, with 7 bases aligning to TRBD1. J gave up 2 bases and V 5 bases, and 3 bases lay outside the gene matches. The CDR3 spans 13 residues. Per the germline V gene, CDR1 is SGHAT and CDR2 is FQNNGV. This CDR3 reads CASSPGQAYEQYF. The DNA for the CDR3 is TGTGCCAGCAGCCCCGGACAGGCCTACGAGCAGTACTTC.

This clonotype was counted at least ten times. The junction shows a germline mismatch at one end, possibly a read error. V gene TRBV4-2 combines with J gene TRBJ1-5; D ambiguous. CDR3 length equals 12 residues. The germline gives CDR1 LGHNA, CDR2 YNFKEQ. The CDR3 loop is CASNQGNQPQHF. The CDR3 DNA sequence: TGTGCCAGCAACCAAGGCAATCAGCCCCAGCATTTT.

This clonotype has at least ten counts. The rearrangement links TRBV7-8 to TRBJ2-2; TRBD1 is a possible D gene (5 bases). Trimming removed 2 bases at V and 5 bases at J, with 15 bases between. Germline CDR1 is SGHVS and CDR2 is FQNEAQ. The CDR3 runs 16 residues. CDR3 sequence (DNA): TGTGCCAGCAGCTTAATGACTCTAGGGGCGACCGGGGAGCTGTTTTTT. This translates into CASSLMTLGATGELFF.

This clonotype was detected a few times. The chain recombines TRBV9 with TRBJ2-7; D is unresolved. The CDR3 is 14 residues long. V shed 7 bases and J shed 0 bases, with 14 bases lying between them. Germline V gene sequence: CDR1 SGDLS, CDR2 YYNGEE. The CDR3 region has the DNA TGTGCCAGCCAGCGAGGCTACGACTCCTACGAGCAGTACTTC. It translates to CASQRGYDSYEQYF.

The rearrangement links TRBV28 to TRBJ2-2; D is unresolved. Between the trimmed V and J ends, which lost 6 bases and 2 bases, there was a span of 19 bases. Germline-derived CDR1 and CDR2 are MDHEN and SYDVKM. CDR3 length: 17 amino acids. The chain's CDR3 is CASSPNTEDRNTGELFF. The CDR3 DNA reads TGTGCCAGCAGCCCTAATACAGAGGATCGTAACACCGGGGAGCTGTTTTTT.

This clonotype was counted between two and nine times. This chain links TRBV6-6 with TRBJ1-5, with D possibly TRBD1 on 5 matching bases. Trimming left V 7 bases short and J 0 bases short, with 16 bases between. The germline V gene has CDR1 MNHNY and CDR2 SVGAGI (reference sequence). There are 16 residues in the CDR3. CDR3 DNA sequence: TGTGCCAGCACCGCCCTCAGACAGAATAGCAATCAGCCCCAGCATTTT. Residues: CASTALRQNSNQPQHF.

This clonotype has at least ten counts. The chain carries TRBV14 and TRBJ2-6; D is unclear. Germline V gene lookup returns CDR1 SGHDN and CDR2 FVKESK. There are 17 residues in the CDR3. V was shortened by 1 base and J by 0 bases, with 10 bases between the two germline ends. DNA of the CDR3: TGTGCCAGCAGCCAAGTTATCGGCTTCTCTGGGGCCAACGTCCTGACTTTC. Translating it yields CASSQVIGFSGANVLTF.

This clonotype was detected many times. The chain is built from TRBV4-2 and TRBJ2-5, with D unresolved. CDR3 length: 18 amino acids. CDR1 is LGHNA and CDR2 is YNFKEQ in the germline V gene. Trimming shortened V by 3 bases and J by 4 bases, and 24 bases separated the two germline ends. The CDR3 protein is CASSQTAEALMTGETQYF. CDR3 coding DNA: TGTGCCAGCAGCCAGACCGCTGAGGCCTTGATGACGGGAGAGACCCAGTACTTC.

The genes are TRBV2 and TRBJ2-7; 10 nucleotides line up with TRBD1. The germline V gene has CDR1 SNHLY and CDR2 FYNNEI. This CDR3 comprises 14 residues. J gave up 3 bases and V 3 bases, and 2 bases lay outside the gene matches. The chain's CDR3 is CASSEDRGGYEQYF. In DNA form, the CDR3 reads TGTGCCAGCAGTGAGGACAGGGGGGGCTACGAGCAGTACTTC.

With respect to this clonotype: This CDR3 fails to terminate in the conserved phenylalanine or tryptophan, so it likely reflects a read error. V gene TRBV4-1 combines with J gene TRBJ1-3; weak D call: TRBD1 (6 bases). Germline values: CDR1 MGHRA, CDR2 YSYEKL. V lost 1 base to trimming and J lost 0 bases, with 13 bases between them. The CDR3 length is 17 residues. The CDR3 loop reads CASSQGTAFGSGNTIYS. The DNA of the CDR3 is TGCGCCAGCAGCCAAGGGACAGCCTTCGGCTCTGGAAACACCATATATTCT.

Only a few counts were recorded for this clonotype. The chain is built from TRBV30 and TRBJ2-7; 7 nucleotides line up with TRBD1. The CDR3 covers 16 residues. V lost 0 bases, J lost 1 base, and 9 bases stayed unmatched. The germline V gene encodes CDR1 GTSNPN and CDR2 SVGIG (reference sequence). The CDR3 region has the DNA TGTGCCTGGAGTGTACCCCTAGGACAGGCATCCTACGAGCAGTACTTC. Protein product: CAWSVPLGQASYEQYF.

This clonotype was picked up many times. The chain recombines TRBV27 with TRBJ1-2, with a weak D call TRBD1 (5 bases). Trimming shortened V by 3 bases and J by 8 bases, and 13 bases separated the two germline ends. CDR1 MNHEY and CDR2 SMNVEV come from the germline V gene (reference sequence). This CDR3 comprises 13 residues. CDR3 sequence reads: CASSFRDLRGYTF. The CDR3 DNA reads TGTGCCAGCAGTTTCAGGGATCTGAGAGGCTACACCTTC.

This clonotype was seen many times. This sequence joins TRBV19 and TRBJ2-5; 11 bases agree with TRBD1. Unmatched junction bases numbered 10, after V lost 5 bases and J lost 5 bases. The CDR3 spans 16 residues. Germline CDR1 is LNHDA and CDR2 is SQIVND (reference sequence). Here the CDR3 reads CASSSLGTGGYETQYF. DNA for the CDR3: TGTGCCAGTAGTTCCCTCGGGACAGGGGGGTACGAGACCCAGTACTTC. The full variable domain, with the rest looked up from reference TRBV19 and TRBJ2-5, is DGGITQSPKYLFRKEGQNVTLSCEQNLNHDAMYWYRQDPGQGLRLIYYSQIVNDFQKGDIAEGYSVSREKKESFPLTVTSAQKNPTAFYLCASSSLGTGGYETQYFGPGTRLLVL.

At least ten counts were recorded for this clonotype. The V and J genes are TRBV12-3 or TRBV12-4 and TRBJ2-7, with TRBD1 matching 7 bases. Unmatched junction bases numbered 9, after V lost 2 bases and J lost 5 bases. The CDR3 consists of 15 residues. The CDR3 spells CASSLMRQGPNEQYF. CDR3 bases: TGTGCCAGCAGTTTAATGAGACAGGGTCCCAACGAGCAGTACTTC.

A few counts support this clonotype. The chain has TRBV27 and TRBJ2-2; TRBD2 agrees at 9 bases. CDR3 size: 16 residues. Germline assignment: CDR1 MNHEY and CDR2 SMNVEV (reference sequence). V was pared by 8 bases and J by 5 bases, with 12 bases of the junction left unmatched. CDR3 residues: CASAEEGLARTGELFF. CDR3 sequence (DNA): TGTGCCAGCGCAGAAGAGGGACTAGCTAGAACCGGGGAGCTGTTTTTT.

This clonotype was seen only a few times. This chain connects TRBV7-9 to TRBJ2-3; tentative D call: TRBD1 (6 bases). CDR1 is SEHNR, CDR2 FQNEAQ, per germline (reference sequence). This CDR3 has 13 amino acids. V shed 6 bases and J shed 3 bases, with 10 bases lying between them. The CDR3 region is CASRDSLTDTQYF. CDR3 nucleotide sequence: TGTGCCAGCAGGGACAGCTTAACAGATACGCAGTATTTT.

This clonotype was counted only a few times. This sequence joins TRBV5-1 and TRBJ2-3; D remains ambiguous. Trimming left V 4 bases short and J 3 bases short, with 15 bases between. Germline V gene data show CDR1 as SGHRS and CDR2 as YFSETQ. CDR3 length: 15 residues. CDR3 nucleotide sequence: TGCGCCAGCAGCCCCGGTGGGGTTTTTACAGATACGCAGTATTTT. The encoded protein is CASSPGGVFTDTQYF. The full variable domain, rest sourced from reference TRBV5-1 and TRBJ2-3, is KAGVTQTPRYLIKTRGQQVTLSCSPISGHRSVSWYQQTPGQGLQFLFEYFSETQRNKGNFPGRFSGRQFSNSRSEMNVSTLELGDSALYLCASSPGGVFTDTQYFGPGTRLTVL.

The chain uses TRBV7-9 and TRBJ2-3, with 11 bases matching TRBD2. The J segment lost 3 bases and the V segment lost 7 bases, leaving 3 bases of the junction unmatched. This CDR3 has 14 residues. CDR1 is SEHNR, CDR2 FQNEAQ, per germline (reference sequence). The CDR3 coding sequence is TGTGCCAGCACCGGGACTAGCGGTACAGATACGCAGTATTTT. Translation: CASTGTSGTDTQYF. Complete variable domain (other parts from reference TRBV7-9 and TRBJ2-3): DTGVSQNPRHKITKRGQNVTFRCDPISEHNRLYWYRQTLGQGPEFLTYFQNEAQLEKSRLLSDRFSAERPKGSFSTLEIQRTEQGDSAMYLCASTGTSGTDTQYFGPGTRLTVL.

This chain joins TRBV14 and TRBJ2-5; no definite D call. CDR1 is SGHDN, CDR2 FVKESK, per germline. CDR3 length: 13 residues. With 1 base removed from V and 4 bases from J, the gap between germline ends came to 7 bases. The CDR3 DNA reads as TGTGCCAGCAGCCAAGTTAGCACAGAGACCCAGTACTTC. This encodes CASSQVSTETQYF.

The rearrangement links TRBV18 to TRBJ2-2, with 7 bases matching TRBD2. The CDR3 loop spans 15 amino acids. The V segment lost 1 base and the J segment 2 bases; nucleotides outside the gene matches: 1. CDR1 is KGHSH and CDR2 is LQKENI in the germline V gene. The CDR3 coding sequence is TGTGCCAGCTCACCACAGCGGGGAAACACCGGGGAGCTGTTTTTT. Protein: CASSPQRGNTGELFF. The full variable domain, its missing parts supplied by reference TRBV18 and TRBJ2-2, is NAGVMQNPRHLVRRRGQEARLRCSPMKGHSHVYWYRQLPEEGLKFMVYLQKENIIDESGMPKERFSAEFPKEGPSILRIQQVVRGDSAAYFCASSPQRGNTGELFFGEGSRLTVL.

The chain employs TRBV10-3 and TRBJ2-3; TRBD2 is a possible D gene (5 bases). V gave up 0 bases and J gave up 0 bases, with 10 bases separating them. CDR1 ENHRY and CDR2 SYGVKD come from the germline V gene. The CDR3 length is 16 residues. CDR3 DNA sequence: TGTGCCATCAGTGAGTCCGAGGGAGCCAGCACAGATACGCAGTATTTT. Its translation is CAISESEGASTDTQYF.

This clonotype has a count of ten or more. This chain uses TRBV5-4 with TRBJ1-3, with D unresolved. Germline V lookup: CDR1 SGHNT, CDR2 YYREEE (reference sequence). V lost 3 bases and J 0 bases, leaving 10 bases between the germline ends. The CDR3 sequence is 15 residues long. The CDR3 coding sequence is TGTGCCAGCAGCTACGGTCAAATCTCTGGAAACACCATATATTTT. Its translation: CASSYGQISGNTIYF.

This clonotype was counted at least ten times. Its ends do not fully match the called genes, so a read error is possible. V and J are TRBV7-2 and TRBJ1-2; maybe TRBD1 (5 bases). The CDR3 runs 11 residues. Germline CDR1 is SGHTA and CDR2 is FQGNSA. Here the CDR3 DNA reads TGTGCCAGCAGCTCCCGGGACGGCAAAGTGTTC. Its protein is CASSSRDGKVF.

The chain joins TRBV10-3 to TRBJ2-4; 10 bases map to TRBD1. With 5 bases clipped from V and 7 bases from J, the junction kept 14 bases outside the gene matches. Germline V gene sequence: CDR1 ENHRY, CDR2 SYGVKD. CDR3 size: 17 residues. The CDR3 is CAISPGQGSMVRNIQYF. In nucleotides, the CDR3 is TGTGCCATCAGTCCGGGACAGGGGTCGATGGTCAGGAACATTCAGTACTTC.

This clonotype has a count of ten or more. J is TRBJ1-2 and V is TRBV28; TRBD1 might be the D (6 bases). Germline V CDR1 and CDR2: MDHEN, SYDVKM. CDR3 length equals 15 residues. V was pared by 1 base and J by 8 bases, with 17 bases between. This CDR3 reads CASSLSLPGAYGYTF. CDR3 in DNA: TGTGCCAGCAGTTTATCCCTTCCGGGGGCTTACGGCTACACCTTC.